Below, 3 T cell receptor beta chains from the same sample are listed, as sequenced in a study of Ad26.COV2.S vaccination and SARS-CoV-2 variants. The treatment was: some 19 received Ad26.COV2.S at low or high dose, single or two shots; roughly five received placebo; per-sample allocation not given. After the first vaccine or placebo injection, samples were drawn on day 63. Here immunoSEQ multiplex PCR was the method, and the copy in TCRdb shows in-frame clones only, minus some. The table lists about 320,000 clones, around 83% of them singletons. Sample: peripheral blood, taken in a trial of Ad26.COV2.S vaccine versus placebo. These receptors originate from a person between 18 and 65 years old who received the Ad26.COV2.S COVID-19 vaccine or a placebo.

The chain uses TRBV5-8 and TRBJ2-2; weak D call: TRBD1 (6 bases). Trimming pared 4 bases from V and 6 bases from J, leaving 13 bases between. The germline CDR1 and CDR2 sequences are SGHTS and YDEGEE. The CDR3 covers 14 residues. CDR3 region: CASSPNRAPGELFF. The CDR3 coding sequence is TGTGCCAGCAGCCCAAACAGGGCCCCCGGGGAGCTGTTTTTT.

As for this clone: At the DNA level, this CDR3 is encoded by other sequences in the same sample as well. This chain connects TRBV18 to TRBJ2-3, with TRBD1 matching over 7 bases. The V and J ends lost 3 bases and 3 bases, in that order; junction bases with no gene match: 3. Germline values: CDR1 KGHSH, CDR2 LQKENI. The CDR3 spans 14 residues. The CDR3, as DNA: TGTGCCAGCTCACCCCGGACAGGTACAGATACGCAGTATTTT. Its translation: CASSPRTGTDTQYF.

The V and J genes are TRBV9 and TRBJ2-2; either TRBD1 or TRBD2 may supply D (5 bases each). CDR3 length: 14 amino acids. Trimming took off 6 bases at V and 2 bases at J, with 11 bases between the two ends. The germline CDR1 and CDR2 sequences are SGDLS and YYNGEE. CDR3: CASNRDPNTGELFF. CDR3 coding DNA: TGTGCCAGCAACCGGGACCCTAACACCGGGGAGCTGTTTTTT.